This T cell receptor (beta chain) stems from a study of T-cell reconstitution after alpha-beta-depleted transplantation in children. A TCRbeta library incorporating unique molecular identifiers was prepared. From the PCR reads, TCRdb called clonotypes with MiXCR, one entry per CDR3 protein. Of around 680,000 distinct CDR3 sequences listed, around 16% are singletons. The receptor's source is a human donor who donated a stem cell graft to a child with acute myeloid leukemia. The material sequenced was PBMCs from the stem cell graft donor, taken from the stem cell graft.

The CDR3 here is CSAKGDNRAFF. CDR3 DNA: TGCAGTGCTAAAGGAGATAATAGGGCTTTCTTT. The chain couples TRBV20-1 to TRBJ1-1; D uncertain. Trimming took off 4 bases at V and 11 bases at J, with 14 bases between the two ends. The CDR3 is 11 residues long. Germline values: CDR1 DFQATT, CDR2 SNEGSKA (reference sequence).